The next 22 T cell receptor beta chains were all read from a single sample in a study of Graves' ophthalmopathy and Graves' hyperthyroidism. Beta-chain TCR CDR3 regions were amplified from RNA transcripts. A first-round RT-PCR used HTBI primers, followed by a second-round multiplex PCR. MiXCR was run by TCRdb on the multiplex PCR reads, yielding one entry per CDR3 protein. This table has under 350,000 distinct CDR3 sequences, roughly 16% appearing once. The sequenced material came from peripheral blood. These receptors all come from an adult man with Graves' ophthalmopathy.

The chain is built from TRBV4-1 and TRBJ2-7, with D perhaps assigned TRBD1 or TRBD2 (5 bases each). The CDR3 is 17 residues long. Germline CDR1 is MGHRA and CDR2 is YSYEKL. Trimming shortened V by 4 bases and J by 2 bases, and 21 bases separated the two germline ends. Written as DNA, the CDR3 is TGCGCCAGCAGCCCCACCCCCGGGACCCGAATTGCCTACGAGCAGTACTTC. It codes for CASSPTPGTRIAYEQYF.

This clonotype was recorded many times. Compared with germline, one end of the junction differs, possibly owing to a read error. The chain carries TRBV5-1 and TRBJ2-7; D perhaps matches TRBD2 (5 bases). CDR1 is SGHRS and CDR2 is YFSETQ in the germline V gene. The length of the CDR3 is 15 residues. The CDR3 coding sequence is TGCGCCAGCAGCCAGAGACGGGAAAGCTCCTACGAGCGGTACTTC. It is translated as CASSQRRESSYERYF.

To note about this clonotype: A single base separates this from a much larger clone, so it may be a read error. This CDR3 reads CTSSLGASGTEAFF. The CDR3 DNA follows: TGCACCAGCAGCTTGGGGGCGTCGGGCACTGAAGCTTTCTTT. The chain employs TRBV5-1 and TRBJ1-1, with D perhaps matching TRBD1 (6 bases). Germline values: CDR1 SGHRS, CDR2 YFSETQ. The CDR3 is 14 amino acids.

This clonotype was counted many times. The chain combines TRBV7-2 with TRBJ2-3; TRBD2 matches at 8 bases. The CDR3 runs 14 residues. V trimming: 4 bases; J trimming: 6 bases; junction bases outside the gene matches: 6. Germline V gene lookup returns CDR1 SGHTA and CDR2 FQGNSA. The CDR3 nucleotides are TGTGCCAGCAGCTCCAGCGGGGGCCGGGATACGCAGTATTTT. This gives the protein CASSSSGGRDTQYF. The variable domain in full, with the rest retrieved from reference TRBV7-2 and TRBJ2-3, is GAGVSQSPSNKVTEKGKDVELRCDPISGHTALYWYRQSLGQGLEFLIYFQGNSAPDKSGLPSDRFSAERTGGSVSTLTIQRTQQEDSAVYLCASSSSGGRDTQYFGPGTRLTVL.

In this sample, this clonotype turned up many times. This chain joins TRBV12-3 or TRBV12-4 and TRBJ1-1, with D unresolved. Trimming left V 7 bases short and J 1 base short, with 10 bases between. This CDR3 has 13 residues. CDR3 coding DNA: TGTGCCAGCATACAGACAACGAACACTGAAGCTTTCTTT. Translated, it gives CASIQTTNTEAFF.

A few counts support this clonotype. As the CDR3 is not closed by the conserved phenylalanine or tryptophan, this likely results from a read error. It is unclear where the CDR3 begins or ends on the DNA, so no DNA is shown, and the CDR3 is as TCRdb lists it. The chain links TRBV20-1 to TRBJ2-7; TRBD1, the table's D call, lacks a check against the DNA. The CDR3 length is 9 residues, termini included. Germline-derived CDR1 and CDR2 are DFQATT and SNEGSKA (reference sequence). CDR3 residues: CSARGTLGT.

The sample holds one count of this clonotype. The chain recombines TRBV6-1 with TRBJ2-1; TRBD2 aligns across 12 bases. This CDR3 has 15 residues. The V gene end was trimmed by 4 bases and the J gene end by 5 bases; junction bases not matched to a gene: 3. Germline loops: CDR1 MNHNS, CDR2 SASEGT. The CDR3 DNA reads as TGTGCCAGCAGTGGACTAGCGGGAGACCACAATGAGCAGTTCTTC. This encodes CASSGLAGDHNEQFF.

This clonotype was counted at least ten times. The V and J genes are TRBV4-2 and TRBJ2-2; 8 nucleotides agree with TRBD2. V lost 5 bases and J lost 2; bases outside the gene matches: 1. The CDR3 is 14 residues long. Germline CDR1 and CDR2: LGHNA and YNFKEQ. CDR3 DNA sequence: TGTGCCAGCAGCACTAGCGGAAACACCGGGGAGCTGTTTTTT. It codes for CASSTSGNTGELFF.

This clonotype was picked up many times. The rearrangement uses TRBV7-9 and TRBJ1-5; D may be TRBD1 (5 bases). Germline CDR1 reads SEHNR; CDR2 reads FQNEAQ (reference sequence). This CDR3 is built from 16 residues. Trimming took off 2 bases at V and 8 bases at J, with 19 bases between the two ends. The CDR3 DNA reads TGTGCCAGCAGCTTATTCGCAGTGGGGCTGCCTGAGCCCCAGCATTTT. Its protein product is CASSLFAVGLPEPQHF.

This clonotype was observed a few times. The chain is built from TRBV6-2 or TRBV6-3 and TRBJ2-7; 9 bases align to TRBD2. V dropped 6 bases and J dropped 3; count of bases not matched to a gene: 9. This CDR3 region has 15 residues. Per germline, CDR1 MNHEY and CDR2 SVGEGT. The CDR3 here is CASSLLREGDYEQYF. For the CDR3, the DNA is TGTGCCAGCAGCCTATTGCGGGAGGGCGACTACGAGCAGTACTTC.

This clonotype came up many times. The chain uses TRBV2 and TRBJ2-5; 8 bases match TRBD2. Germline loops: CDR1 SNHLY, CDR2 FYNNEI. The CDR3 spans 14 residues. J lost 5 bases, V lost 6 bases, and 8 bases had no gene match. The CDR3 spells CASSRLRGGETQYF. CDR3 in DNA: TGTGCCAGCAGCCGCCTCCGGGGGGGGGAGACCCAGTACTTC.

The table lists this clonotype with many counts. The CDR3 nucleotides are TGTGCCAGCAGTGAATGGCTGATAGCTGGAAACACCATATATTTT. Amino acids: CASSEWLIAGNTIYF. This sequence joins TRBV6-1 and TRBJ1-3, with unresolved D. CDR3 length: 15 residues. The ends were cut back, 2 bases at V and 2 bases at J, with 10 bases in the middle. Looked up from germline, CDR1 is MNHNS and CDR2 is SASEGT.

This clonotype was picked up many times. The chain employs TRBV12-3 or TRBV12-4 and TRBJ2-7, with a possible D match to TRBD1 (6 bases). This CDR3 comprises 14 residues. V was cut by 1 base and J by 5 bases, with 12 bases left in between. The CDR3 reads CASSLGTAIHEQYF. The CDR3 DNA reads as TGTGCCAGCAGTTTAGGGACAGCCATCCACGAGCAGTACTTC.

This clonotype has at least ten counts. This chain uses TRBV19 with TRBJ2-1; D gene unclear. This CDR3 has 13 amino acids. The V and J ends lost 5 bases and 3 bases respectively, with 8 bases between them. From germline, CDR1 is LNHDA and CDR2 SQIVND (reference sequence). The CDR3 nucleotides read TGTGCCAGTAGTCAAGCCAGCTACAATGAGCAGTTCTTC. This codes for CASSQASYNEQFF.

This clonotype was seen many times. This sequence joins TRBV10-3 and TRBJ2-5; perhaps TRBD2 as D (6 bases). Germline CDR1 ENHRY, CDR2 SYGVKD. V lost 2 bases and J 8 bases, leaving 18 bases between the germline ends. The CDR3 runs 15 residues. CDR3 in DNA: TGTGCCATCAGTGAGATCGGGGACTCTCCGGGTACCCAGTACTTC. It yields the protein CAISEIGDSPGTQYF.

The chain combines TRBV27 with TRBJ2-2; a weak D match, TRBD1 (5 bases). The CDR3 loop spans 16 amino acids. V was cut by 0 bases and J by 5 bases, with 13 bases left in between. CDR1 and CDR2 from the germline V gene are MNHEY and SMNVEV (reference sequence). The CDR3 protein is CASSLSIGQGTGELFF. The CDR3 region has the DNA TGTGCCAGCAGTTTATCGATTGGGCAGGGAACCGGGGAGCTGTTTTTT.

The chain couples TRBV5-1 to TRBJ1-1, with D perhaps matching TRBD1 (5 bases). With 0 bases removed from V and 3 bases from J, the gap between germline ends came to 12 bases. CDR3 length: 15 amino acids. CDR1 is SGHRS, CDR2 YFSETQ, per germline. The CDR3 protein is CASSLDPGYYTEAFF. CDR3 bases: TGCGCCAGCAGCTTGGATCCAGGGTACTACACTGAAGCTTTCTTT.

In its sample, this clonotype was seen a few times. The chain combines TRBV18 with TRBJ1-1; TRBD1 is a possible D gene (5 bases). The CDR3 is 15 amino acids. CDR1 is KGHSH and CDR2 is LQKENI in the germline V gene. V gave up 0 bases and J gave up 4 bases, with 12 bases separating them. The CDR3 protein is CASSPPGTVRTEAFF. CDR3 bases: TGTGCCAGCTCACCACCGGGGACGGTCCGCACTGAAGCTTTCTTT.

This clonotype was counted ten times or more. This chain links TRBV12-3 or TRBV12-4 with TRBJ1-3, with D uncertain. The CDR3 is 14 amino acids. V shed 5 bases and J shed 2 bases, with 10 bases lying between them. CDR3 in amino acids: CASSPQDPGNTIYF. In DNA, the CDR3 is TGTGCCAGCAGTCCCCAGGACCCTGGAAACACCATATATTTT.

This clonotype was picked up many times. V usage is TRBV11-2 and J usage is TRBJ2-7, with 12 bases matching TRBD2. CDR1 and CDR2 from the germline V gene are SGHAT and FQNNGV. V was pared by 4 bases and J by 4 bases, with 5 bases of the junction left unmatched. CDR3 size: 15 residues. This CDR3 reads CASSSLAGGPYEQYF. The DNA for the CDR3 is TGTGCCAGCAGCTCCCTAGCGGGAGGGCCTTACGAGCAGTACTTC.

This clonotype was seen many times. The genes are TRBV2 and TRBJ2-5; 7 nucleotides align to TRBD2. Trimming cost V 6 bases and J 2 bases; bases outside gene matches: 3. CDR3 length: 13 residues. Germline CDR1 reads SNHLY; CDR2 reads FYNNEI. Here the CDR3 reads CASRGTIQETQYF. CDR3 sequence (DNA): TGTGCCAGCAGGGGGACTATTCAAGAGACCCAGTACTTC.

This clonotype was picked up many times. The V gene is TRBV6-1, the J gene TRBJ2-5; 10 bases line up with TRBD1. V trimming: 6 bases; J trimming: 2 bases; junction bases outside the gene matches: 9. Germline assignment: CDR1 MNHNS and CDR2 SASEGT. The CDR3 is made up of 16 amino acids. The CDR3 here is CASSVGPGQGQETQYF. CDR3 coding DNA: TGTGCCAGCAGCGTAGGACCGGGACAGGGGCAAGAGACCCAGTACTTC.